The 27 T cell receptor beta chains reported below all come from one sample, sequenced in a study of T cell repertoires in cytomegalovirus infection. TCRdb re-analysed the reads in MiXCR, keeping a single row per CDR3 protein. Here the sample spans about 700,000 distinct CDR3 sequences, approximately 33% being singletons. The antigens these receptors bind are not known. Material: cultured PBMCs, obtained from culture after CMV antigen stimulation. The receptor set was obtained from a human donor in good health (CMV status not recorded). Some clones in this sample may be carry-over from other donors' samples.

The chain combines TRBV6-2 or TRBV6-3 with TRBJ2-1; 7 bases are shared with TRBD2. Germline V gene lookup returns CDR1 MNHEY and CDR2 SVGEGT. V lost 8 bases to trimming and J lost 5 bases; unmatched junction nucleotides: 9. The CDR3 is 14 residues long. The CDR3 sequence is CASRQLALHNEQFF. The CDR3 DNA follows: TGTGCCAGCCGACAACTAGCGCTTCACAATGAGCAGTTCTTC.

This clonotype showed up just a few times. The chain combines TRBV12-3 or TRBV12-4 with TRBJ1-4, with 8 bases fitting TRBD1. The length of the CDR3 is 14 residues. The trim removed 1 base at V and 8 bases at J, leaving 3 bases unmatched. Here the CDR3 DNA reads TGTGCCAGCAGTTTAGGGACAGGGTCCGAAAAACTGTTTTTT. Translation gives CASSLGTGSEKLFF.

V and J are TRBV6-6 and TRBJ2-5, with a possible D match to TRBD1 (6 bases). Germline values: CDR1 MNHNY, CDR2 SVGAGI (reference sequence). Deletions cut 5 bases from V and 1 base from J, with 11 bases between. The CDR3 consists of 14 residues. This chain's CDR3 is CASSGQTLQETQYF. In DNA form, the CDR3 reads TGTGCCAGCAGTGGACAGACCCTCCAAGAGACCCAGTACTTC.

The chain employs TRBV4-1 and TRBJ2-5, with TRBD2 matching 10 bases. CDR1 and CDR2 (germline): MGHRA, YSYEKL. The CDR3 has 17 residues. Trimming took 3 bases from V and 1 from J; bases not matched to a gene: 8. The CDR3, as DNA: TGCGCCAGCAGCCAGGCCCCTAGCGGGGGCCGCCAAGAGACCCAGTACTTC. The encoded protein is CASSQAPSGGRQETQYF.

J is TRBJ2-7 and V is TRBV18; perhaps TRBD2 as D (5 bases). CDR3 length: 15 residues. The germline V and J ends were trimmed by 2 bases and 0 bases, with 11 bases remaining between them. Per germline, CDR1 KGHSH and CDR2 LQKENI. CDR3 region: CASSPGLANSYEQYF. The CDR3, as DNA: TGTGCCAGCTCACCAGGGCTAGCCAACTCCTACGAGCAGTACTTC.

Remarks on this clonotype: This clone may be a read error of a much larger clone one base away. The V and J genes are TRBV7-2 and TRBJ2-7; 8 bases match TRBD1. There are 15 residues in the CDR3. V dropped 2 bases and J dropped 0; count of bases not matched to a gene: 3. CDR1 and CDR2 from the germline V gene are SGHTA and FQGNSA. CDR3 region: CASSLQGADSYEQYF. The DNA for the CDR3 is TGTGCCAGCAGCTTACAGGGGGCGGACTCCTACGAGCAGTACTTC.

The gene calls are TRBV5-1 and TRBJ1-2; 7 bases are shared with TRBD1. Germline CDR1 and CDR2: SGHRS and YFSETQ. Germline trimming cut 0 bases from V and 3 bases from J; bases unmatched to any gene: 5. The CDR3 length is 15 residues. CDR3 amino acids: CASSLEGDSYYGYTF. The CDR3 nucleotides are TGCGCCAGCAGCTTGGAGGGGGACAGTTACTATGGCTACACCTTC. The whole variable domain, filled in from reference TRBV5-1 and TRBJ1-2, reads KAGVTQTPRYLIKTRGQQVTLSCSPISGHRSVSWYQQTPGQGLQFLFEYFSETQRNKGNFPGRFSGRQFSNSRSEMNVSTLELGDSALYLCASSLEGDSYYGYTFGSGTRLTVV.

V and J are TRBV2 and TRBJ1-2; weak D call: TRBD1 (5 bases). Germline V CDR1 and CDR2: SNHLY, FYNNEI. Trimming removed 0 bases at V and 3 bases at J, with 8 bases between. This CDR3 spans 14 amino acids. The CDR3 sequence is CASSEARGYYGYTF. Here the CDR3 DNA reads TGTGCCAGCAGTGAAGCACGGGGCTACTATGGCTACACCTTC.

The chain employs TRBV7-9 and TRBJ1-3; unclear D gene. Trimming stripped 3 bases from V and 4 bases from J, with 13 bases between. The CDR3 is 15 residues long. Germline V CDR1 and CDR2: SEHNR, FQNEAQ (reference sequence). The CDR3 DNA follows: TGTGCCAGCAGCTTCCGTCAGGAACTAGGAAACACCATATATTTT. The encoded protein is CASSFRQELGNTIYF. Combining the CDR3 with reference TRBV7-9 and TRBJ1-3 gives the whole variable domain DTGVSQNPRHKITKRGQNVTFRCDPISEHNRLYWYRQTLGQGPEFLTYFQNEAQLEKSRLLSDRFSAERPKGSFSTLEIQRTEQGDSAMYLCASSFRQELGNTIYFGEGSWLTVV.

In its sample, this clonotype was seen a few times. The gene calls are TRBV7-2 and TRBJ2-5, with D perhaps matching TRBD1 (7 bases). This CDR3 comprises 15 residues. CDR1 and CDR2 from the germline V gene are SGHTA and FQGNSA. Trimming removed 8 bases from V and 1 base from J, with 17 bases in between. CDR3 amino acids: CASSGGGGPQETQYF. The CDR3 DNA is TGTGCCAGCTCAGGAGGGGGCGGGCCCCAAGAGACCCAGTACTTC.

This chain connects TRBV2 to TRBJ2-1; TRBD1 agrees at 9 bases. V gave up 6 bases and J gave up 3 bases; unmatched junction bases: 0. The germline V gene encodes CDR1 SNHLY and CDR2 FYNNEI. This CDR3 region has 13 residues. CDR3 in amino acids: CASRDRGYNEQFF. CDR3 bases: TGTGCCAGCAGGGACAGGGGCTACAATGAGCAGTTCTTC.

This clonotype showed up many times. The CDR3 coding sequence is TGTGCCAGCAGCCCTACTAGCGGGAGATCCTACGAGCAGTACTTC. Protein product: CASSPTSGRSYEQYF. The chain is built from TRBV7-2 and TRBJ2-7; 11 bases line up with TRBD2. This CDR3 comprises 15 residues. Germline V CDR1 and CDR2: SGHTA, FQGNSA. The J segment lost 1 base and the V segment lost 5 bases, leaving 4 bases of the junction unmatched.

CDR3 protein: CASSFTEKAQYF. Written as DNA, the CDR3 is TGTGCCAGCAGCTTTACAGAGAAAGCGCAGTACTTC. The chain combines TRBV7-9 with TRBJ2-7; no clear D. Per germline, CDR1 SEHNR and CDR2 FQNEAQ (reference sequence). Trimming stripped 3 bases from V and 9 bases from J, with 12 bases between. The CDR3 runs 12 residues. The full variable domain, its missing parts supplied by reference TRBV7-9 and TRBJ2-7, is DTGVSQNPRHKITKRGQNVTFRCDPISEHNRLYWYRQTLGQGPEFLTYFQNEAQLEKSRLLSDRFSAERPKGSFSTLEIQRTEQGDSAMYLCASSFTEKAQYFGPGTRLTVT.

V usage is TRBV6-1 and J usage is TRBJ2-5; 7 bases line up with TRBD2. In germline, CDR1 is MNHNS, CDR2 SASEGT. This CDR3 contains 13 residues. Germline trimming cut 7 bases from V and 5 bases from J; bases unmatched to any gene: 7. As DNA, the CDR3 is TGTGCCAGCATGGGGGGGGTATGGGAGACCCAGTACTTC. Translating gives CASMGGVWETQYF.

This clonotype was seen only a few times. The CDR3 is CASSPGAGSYNEQFF. DNA for the CDR3: TGTGCCAGCTCACCGGGAGCGGGCTCCTACAATGAGCAGTTCTTC. The chain recombines TRBV4-2 with TRBJ2-1; possibly TRBD2 for D (6 bases). This CDR3 is 15 amino acids long. Germline V gene data show CDR1 as LGHNA and CDR2 as YNFKEQ. V was clipped by 8 bases and J by 0 bases, with 14 bases between them.

The chain links TRBV7-8 to TRBJ1-4, with D maybe TRBD1 (5 bases). This CDR3 has 19 amino acids. CDR1 SGHVS and CDR2 FQNEAQ come from the germline V gene. V gave up 0 bases and J gave up 5 bases, with 22 bases separating them. The CDR3: CASSLAPVWRKRTNEKLFF. The CDR3 DNA sequence: TGTGCCAGCAGCTTAGCGCCCGTCTGGCGAAAAAGGACAAATGAAAAACTGTTTTTT.

The chain links TRBV5-6 to TRBJ2-3; D call uncertain. CDR1 is SGHDT, CDR2 YYEEEE, per germline. CDR3 length equals 17 residues. Deletions cut 1 base from V and 4 bases from J, with 19 bases between. DNA for the CDR3: TGTGCCAGCAGCTTGATACTCGGGCCCTCGGAGCCAGATACGCAGTATTTT. Residues: CASSLILGPSEPDTQYF.

Ten or more counts support this clonotype. This chain uses TRBV7-2 with TRBJ2-1, with 13 nucleotides matching TRBD2. The CDR3 consists of 16 residues. Trimming removed 5 bases from V and 7 bases from J; junction bases left unmatched: 8. Germline CDR1 reads SGHTA; CDR2 reads FQGNSA. Written as DNA, the CDR3 is TGTGCCAGCAGCAAACTAGCGGGGGGGCCTTGGAATGAGCAGTTCTTC. Amino acid sequence: CASSKLAGGPWNEQFF.

This rearrangement joins TRBV6-6 to TRBJ2-2; 8 positions agree with TRBD1. Trimming took 1 base from V and 1 from J; bases not matched to a gene: 2. The CDR3 consists of 16 residues. The germline CDR1 and CDR2 sequences are MNHNY and SVGAGI (reference sequence). CDR3 coding DNA: TGTGCCAGCAGTTACTTCGGGACAGGGAACACCGGGGAGCTGTTTTTT. Protein sequence: CASSYFGTGNTGELFF.

This chain joins TRBV5-1 and TRBJ2-1, with TRBD2 matching over 13 bases. J gave up 6 bases and V 6 bases, and 6 bases lay outside the gene matches. Looked up from germline, CDR1 is SGHRS and CDR2 is YFSETQ. The CDR3 totals 15 residues. Here the CDR3 reads CASKLAGGVRNEQFF. The DNA of the CDR3 is TGCGCCAGCAAACTAGCGGGGGGGGTCCGCAATGAGCAGTTCTTC.

This clonotype was recorded at least ten times. The gene calls are TRBV28 and TRBJ1-3; D not resolved. Germline CDR1 is MDHEN and CDR2 is SYDVKM. The CDR3 consists of 15 residues. The germline V and J ends were trimmed by 5 bases and 2 bases, with 13 bases remaining between them. The CDR3 region has the DNA TGTGCCAGCAGTCCATGGGTTATAACTGGAAACACCATATATTTT. It encodes CASSPWVITGNTIYF. The full variable domain, its missing parts supplied by reference TRBV28 and TRBJ1-3, is DVKVTQSSRYLVKRTGEKVFLECVQDMDHENMFWYRQDPGLGLRLIYFSYDVKMKEKGDIPEGYSVSREKKERFSLILESASTNQTSMYLCASSPWVITGNTIYFGEGSWLTVV.

This clonotype was picked up a small number of times. This chain links TRBV7-8 with TRBJ2-7, with 8 bases that match TRBD1. V lost 5 bases and J lost 7; bases outside the gene matches: 4. Germline CDR1 and CDR2: SGHVS and FQNEAQ. The length of the CDR3 is 12 residues. CDR3 residues: CASSHRDREQYF. The CDR3, as DNA: TGTGCCAGCAGCCACCGGGACAGGGAGCAGTACTTC.

There are a few counts of this clonotype. In DNA, the CDR3 is TGCGCCAGCAGCCAAGATTTTTCCTCCCTAGCGGGAGTCAGCAATGAGCAGTTCTTC. Its protein product is CASSQDFSSLAGVSNEQFF. The rearrangement joins TRBV4-1 to TRBJ2-1; the match to TRBD2 covers 10 bases. Unmatched junction bases numbered 14, after V lost 0 bases and J lost 6 bases. Germline CDR1 reads MGHRA; CDR2 reads YSYEKL. This CDR3 has 19 amino acids.

This clonotype showed up many times. V usage is TRBV7-2 and J usage is TRBJ2-7, with D hard to call. The germline gives CDR1 SGHTA, CDR2 FQGNSA. The CDR3 covers 12 residues. The V gene lost 5 bases and the J gene lost 4 bases, with 9 bases spanning the gap. CDR3 DNA: TGTGCCAGCAGCCTCGACACTTACGAGCAGTACTTC. Its protein product is CASSLDTYEQYF.

Many counts were recorded for this clonotype. The V call is TRBV7-8, the J call TRBJ1-6; D is uncertain. The V gene's germline CDR1 is SGHVS and CDR2 FQNEAQ. The CDR3 contains 15 residues. The V end was cut by 5 bases, the J end by 5 bases, with 13 bases between. The CDR3 DNA is TGTGCCAGCAGCGTCCGGGAGGCTAATAATTCACCCCTCCACTTT. Translation: CASSVREANNSPLHF.

In this sample, this clonotype turned up many times. Here the CDR3 reads CASSQPPEKLFF. CDR3 in DNA: TGTGCCAGCAGTCAACCCCCTGAAAAACTGTTTTTT. The J gene is TRBJ1-4, the V gene TRBV7-2; D is ambiguous. The length of the CDR3 is 12 residues. V was cut by 6 bases and J by 7 bases, with 9 bases left in between. Germline values: CDR1 SGHTA, CDR2 FQGNSA.

This clonotype was counted between two and nine times. The genes are TRBV11-2 and TRBJ2-7, with a weak D call TRBD1 (6 bases). CDR1 SGHAT and CDR2 FQNNGV come from the germline V gene. V was cut by 1 base and J by 7 bases, with 14 bases left in between. CDR3 size: 14 residues. This CDR3 reads CASSLAGADIEQYF. The CDR3 bases are TGTGCCAGCAGCTTAGCAGGGGCGGACATAGAGCAGTACTTC.